One and the same sample provided the 26 T cell receptor beta chains below, sequenced in a study of cytomegalovirus exposure and HLA in healthy donors. Clones were sequenced by immunoSEQ multiplex PCR, and TCRdb holds only the in-frame ones, with some missing. The data contain approximately 160,000 clones, roughly 90% of them seen just once; the ten biggest clones take up around 2.3%. Sequenced: PBMCs. These receptor sequences come from a woman under 30 in good health and CMV-seronegative.

The chain joins TRBV6-5 to TRBJ2-7, with 8 bases aligning to TRBD2. This CDR3 region has 14 residues. Germline CDR1 MNHEY, CDR2 SVGAGI. Losses at the gene ends were 6 bases for V and 6 bases for J; bases not matched to a gene: 10. The CDR3 spells CASSLERERPEQYF. The CDR3 coding sequence is TGTGCCAGCAGCCTCGAGCGGGAGAGGCCCGAGCAGTACTTC.

This clone was found once. The gene calls are TRBV28 and TRBJ2-2; weak D call: TRBD2 (5 bases). Germline loops: CDR1 MDHEN, CDR2 SYDVKM. The CDR3 covers 15 residues. Trimming took off 10 bases at V and 3 bases at J, with 18 bases between the two ends. The CDR3 spells CATHVGLRYTGELFF. In DNA, the CDR3 is TGTGCCACCCATGTAGGACTCCGTTACACCGGGGAGCTGTTTTTT.

This clone was found once. CDR3 amino acids: CASSLPRRGSYNSPLHF. The DNA of the CDR3 is TGTGCCAGCAGCTTGCCCCGTCGGGGGTCCTATAATTCACCCCTCCACTTT. The chain links TRBV5-6 to TRBJ1-6; TRBD1 is a possible D gene (5 bases). The germline CDR1 and CDR2 sequences are SGHDT and YYEEEE. This CDR3 region has 17 residues. V lost 1 base to trimming and J lost 1 base, with 12 bases between them.

The rearrangement uses TRBV10-3 and TRBJ2-1; 12 positions agree with TRBD2. With 5 bases clipped from V and 7 bases from J, the junction kept 9 bases outside the gene matches. CDR1 is ENHRY, CDR2 SYGVKD, per germline. This CDR3 is built from 16 residues. The CDR3 DNA sequence: TGTGCCATCAGTTTCACTAGCGGGAGGACCCCTAATGAGCAGTTCTTC. Protein product: CAISFTSGRTPNEQFF.

V and J are TRBV27 and TRBJ2-7; TRBD1 agrees at 10 bases. This CDR3 is 12 amino acids long. J gave up 6 bases and V 6 bases, and 2 bases lay outside the gene matches. Per the germline V gene, CDR1 is MNHEY and CDR2 is SMNVEV (reference sequence). The CDR3, as DNA: TGTGCCAGCAGAGACAGGGGGCGCGAGCAGTACTTC. This encodes CASRDRGREQYF.

There are many counts of this clone. The chain recombines TRBV7-9 with TRBJ1-4, with TRBD1 matching 7 bases. V was clipped by 2 bases and J by 0 bases; unmatched bases: 6. Germline V lookup: CDR1 SEHNR, CDR2 FQNEAQ (reference sequence). The CDR3 extends over 17 amino acids. CDR3 loop: CASSLSWQGATNEKLFF. The DNA for the CDR3 is TGTGCCAGCAGCTTATCATGGCAGGGGGCAACTAATGAAAAACTGTTTTTT. Variable domain in full (rest from reference TRBV7-9 and TRBJ1-4): DTGVSQNPRHKITKRGQNVTFRCDPISEHNRLYWYRQTLGQGPEFLTYFQNEAQLEKSRLLSDRFSAERPKGSFSTLEIQRTEQGDSAMYLCASSLSWQGATNEKLFFGSGTQLSVL.

This clone was counted once. The chain employs TRBV7-2 and TRBJ2-7; 9 bases align to TRBD2. V was clipped by 1 base and J by 1 base; unmatched bases: 2. CDR1 is SGHTA, CDR2 FQGNSA, per germline. CDR3 size: 15 residues. CDR3 in amino acids: CASSLGSGGSYEQYF. Written as DNA, the CDR3 is TGTGCCAGCAGCTTAGGTAGCGGGGGATCCTACGAGCAGTACTTC.

The rearrangement uses TRBV28 and TRBJ1-5; the D gene is possibly TRBD1 (5 bases). From germline, CDR1 is MDHEN and CDR2 SYDVKM. The CDR3 has 20 residues. The ends were cut back, 1 base at V and 0 bases at J, with 22 bases in the middle. The CDR3 reads CASSLSGRQPQGYSNQPQHF. The CDR3 coding sequence is TGTGCCAGCAGTTTATCGGGCAGACAGCCCCAGGGATATAGCAATCAGCCCCAGCATTTT.

A few counts support this clone. This sequence joins TRBV15 and TRBJ1-1; 7 bases match TRBD1. CDR1 and CDR2 (germline): LNHNV, YYDKDF (reference sequence). V was pared by 0 bases and J by 6 bases, with 13 bases of the junction left unmatched. There are 17 residues in the CDR3. The CDR3 sequence: CATSRDPLGRQGAEAFF. CDR3 DNA: TGTGCCACCAGCAGAGACCCCCTCGGACGACAGGGCGCTGAAGCTTTCTTT.

V gene TRBV9 combines with J gene TRBJ1-2; maybe TRBD1 (5 bases). Germline CDR1 SGDLS, CDR2 YYNGEE. V was cut by 0 bases and J by 4 bases, with 10 bases left in between. The CDR3 runs 14 residues. CDR3 nucleotides: TGTGCCAGCAGCGTAGCGGAGGGGAGCTATGGCTACACCTTC. Its translation is CASSVAEGSYGYTF. Drawing the rest from reference TRBV9 and TRBJ1-2, the complete variable domain is DSGVTQTPKHLITATGQRVTLRCSPRSGDLSVYWYQQSLDQGLQFLIQYYNGEERAKGNILERFSAQQFPDLHSELNLSSLELGDSALYFCASSVAEGSYGYTFGSGTRLTVV.

The chain uses TRBV2 and TRBJ1-2; D not certain. CDR3 size: 15 residues. CDR1 is SNHLY, CDR2 FYNNEI, per germline. Trimming took 8 bases from V and 6 from J, leaving 22 bases between them. The chain's CDR3 is CASLKEPGIADGYTF. The CDR3 coding sequence is TGTGCCAGCCTCAAGGAACCCGGGATTGCCGATGGCTACACCTTC.

J is TRBJ2-2 and V is TRBV2; 8 bases agree with TRBD1. CDR1 is SNHLY, CDR2 FYNNEI, per germline. The CDR3 is 15 residues long. V lost 3 bases to trimming and J lost 2 bases; unmatched junction nucleotides: 2. CDR3 nucleotides: TGTGCCAGCAGTGACGACAGGGGCAACACCGGGGAGCTGTTTTTT. As protein: CASSDDRGNTGELFF.

V and J are TRBV19 and TRBJ1-2; no clear D gene. CDR3 length equals 14 residues. The germline gives CDR1 LNHDA, CDR2 SQIVND (reference sequence). The V end lost 8 bases, the J end lost 4 bases, and 17 bases lay between the germline ends. The CDR3 sequence is CASFSPQEAYGYTF. The CDR3 coding sequence is TGTGCCAGTTTTAGCCCCCAAGAGGCCTATGGCTACACCTTC.

The CDR3 sequence: CASIGGNSYEQYF. The CDR3 DNA reads as TGTGCCAGCATTGGGGGGAACAGCTACGAGCAGTACTTC. The chain combines TRBV28 with TRBJ2-7; TRBD2 is a possible D gene (6 bases). V was clipped by 7 bases and J by 3 bases, with 13 bases between them. CDR3 length: 13 amino acids. Germline V lookup: CDR1 MDHEN, CDR2 SYDVKM.

The rearrangement joins TRBV6-5 to TRBJ1-6; possible D gene TRBD1, 5 bases. The V end lost 2 bases, the J end lost 5 bases, and 13 bases lay between the germline ends. In germline, CDR1 is MNHEY, CDR2 SVGAGI. CDR3 length equals 16 residues. This CDR3 reads CASSYSGAVNNSPLHF. CDR3 nucleotide sequence: TGTGCCAGCAGTTACAGCGGGGCGGTAAATAATTCACCCCTCCACTTT.

This clone has a single count. This rearrangement joins TRBV2 to TRBJ1-2; the D is unclear. The germline CDR1 and CDR2 sequences are SNHLY and FYNNEI. CDR3 length: 15 residues. V lost 10 bases and J lost 6, with 24 bases in between. CDR3 residues: CATTPAPHRLDGYTF. Here the CDR3 DNA reads TGTGCCACCACCCCTGCCCCCCACAGATTAGATGGCTACACCTTC.

V and J are TRBV2 and TRBJ2-3; no reliable D call. Germline CDR1 SNHLY, CDR2 FYNNEI. The CDR3 loop spans 13 amino acids. The ends were cut back, 3 bases at V and 3 bases at J, with 7 bases in the middle. The DNA for the CDR3 is TGTGCCAGCAGTGAGCGTGCGACAGATACGCAGTATTTT. This sequence encodes CASSERATDTQYF.

The chain is built from TRBV5-4 and TRBJ2-1; 12 positions match TRBD1. V lost 0 bases, J lost 7 bases, and 5 bases stayed unmatched. The CDR3 covers 16 residues. Germline lookup yields CDR1 SGHNT and CDR2 YYREEE (reference sequence). CDR3 residues: CASSLAWGQGANEQFF. CDR3 sequence (DNA): TGTGCCAGCAGCTTGGCCTGGGGACAGGGGGCGAATGAGCAGTTCTTC.

This clone was seen a few times. The chain couples TRBV4-3 to TRBJ2-2, with 9 nucleotides matching TRBD1. With 4 bases clipped from V and 6 bases from J, the junction kept 12 bases outside the gene matches. CDR3 length: 17 residues. CDR1 and CDR2 (germline): LGHNA, YSLEER. In nucleotides, the CDR3 is TGCGCCAGCAGCCCGACACTACAGGGGGCATCGGCCGGGGAGCTGTTTTTT. It specifies CASSPTLQGASAGELFF.

V and J are TRBV5-8 and TRBJ2-7; 7 bases match TRBD2. Germline CDR1 reads SGHTS; CDR2 reads YDEGEE. J gave up 3 bases and V 1 base, and 4 bases lay outside the gene matches. This CDR3 contains 14 residues. The CDR3 DNA reads as TGTGCCAGCAGCTTGTGGGGAGGGGACTACGAGCAGTACTTC. It translates to CASSLWGGDYEQYF.

The rearrangement links TRBV19 to TRBJ2-1; no firm D call. The CDR3 has 14 residues. Germline CDR1 reads LNHDA; CDR2 reads SQIVND (reference sequence). Deletions cut 3 bases from V and 6 bases from J, with 12 bases between. CDR3: CASSMPRRVNEQFF. Written as DNA, the CDR3 is TGTGCCAGTAGTATGCCCCGGAGAGTCAATGAGCAGTTCTTC.

J is TRBJ2-1 and V is TRBV6-6; TRBD1 agrees at 7 bases. Germline-derived CDR1 and CDR2 are MNHNY and SVGAGI (reference sequence). The CDR3 extends over 13 amino acids. V shed 2 bases, J shed 8 bases, and the junction held 3 bases outside the gene matches. The CDR3 DNA sequence: TGTGCCAGCAGTTACAACAGGGGCGATGAGCAGTTCTTC. Translation: CASSYNRGDEQFF.

This clone appeared once. This chain links TRBV30 with TRBJ1-1; D might be TRBD1 (5 bases). The CDR3 extends over 14 amino acids. The V end lost 5 bases, the J end lost 0 bases, and 13 bases lay between the germline ends. The germline V gene encodes CDR1 GTSNPN and CDR2 SVGIG (reference sequence). CDR3 DNA sequence: TGTGCCTGGGCTATGGGACTTATGAACACTGAAGCTTTCTTT. Its translation: CAWAMGLMNTEAFF. The complete variable domain, with remaining parts taken from reference TRBV30 and TRBJ1-1, reads SQTIHQWPATLVQPVGSPLSLECTVEGTSNPNLYWYRQAAGRGLQLLFYSVGIGQISSEVPQNLSASRPQDRQFILSSKKLLLSDSGFYLCAWAMGLMNTEAFFGQGTRLTVV.

V usage is TRBV27 and J usage is TRBJ1-2; no clear D gene. Germline lookup yields CDR1 MNHEY and CDR2 SMNVEV (reference sequence). The length of the CDR3 is 13 residues. The V end was cut by 5 bases, the J end by 5 bases, with 12 bases between. CDR3 DNA sequence: TGTGCCAGCAGTCGCCGGGATTTTTATGGCTACACCTTC. Translating it yields CASSRRDFYGYTF.

J is TRBJ1-5 and V is TRBV9; D possibly corresponds to TRBD1 (5 bases). Trimming cost V 2 bases and J 8 bases, with 17 bases left between them. The CDR3 is 15 amino acids. Looked up from germline, CDR1 is SGDLS and CDR2 is YYNGEE. CDR3 nucleotides: TGTGCCAGCAGCGTGGGACTCCTAGACGGGGAGCCCCAGCATTTT. Its translation: CASSVGLLDGEPQHF.

In its sample, this clone was seen a few times. The chain has TRBV5-5 and TRBJ2-7; 7 bases align to TRBD1. V dropped 3 bases and J dropped 4; count of bases not matched to a gene: 4. The CDR3 has 13 residues. Germline lookup yields CDR1 SGHKS and CDR2 YYEKEE (reference sequence). The CDR3 protein is CASSSYRGYEQYF. CDR3 in DNA: TGTGCCAGCAGCTCCTACAGGGGATACGAGCAGTACTTC.